Included here is one T cell receptor beta chain sequence, with context. What it binds is not known. The protocol was immunoSEQ multiplex PCR, while the TCRdb copy is restricted to in-frame clones and leaves out a portion. The sample comprises more than 2,000,000 clones, approximately 95% of which are singletons, and 0.39% rests with the top ten. Trimming cost V 6 bases and J 4 bases, with 21 bases left between them. This CDR3 has 16 residues. In germline, CDR1 is MDHEN, CDR2 SYDVKM. The data originate from a study of shared clonotypes between healthy human individuals. Study results and caveats: Several donors had about 5% of their naive CD4 clonotypes in common. Blood was the only sampled material, and tissue repertoires likely differ.

The sequence came from a man between 18 and 29 years old in good health. Some clones in this sample may be carry-over from other donors' samples. The chain couples TRBV28 to TRBJ1-2, with D possibly being TRBD1 (5 bases). Material: naive CD4+ T cells from PBMCs. Indicated subset: CD45RA+ positively selected. This CDR3 reads CASSPPRPGLGYGYTF. CDR3 DNA sequence: TGTGCCAGCAGCCCACCCCGCCCAGGGTTGGGCTATGGCTACACCTTC.